What follows are 9 T cell receptor beta chains derived from one specimen sequenced in a study of Tregs in tolerant kidney transplant recipients. Generated by immunoSEQ multiplex PCR, the TCRdb table keeps only in-frame clones and is missing some. The table lists around 74,000 clones, 95% to 98% of them singletons. The sample was CD4+ T cells from blood, taken before the transplant. The receptor source for this set is a human donor who received a combined kidney and bone marrow transplant.

The V and J genes are TRBV5-1 and TRBJ1-1; 9 bases are shared with TRBD1. The CDR3 sequence is 15 residues long. Germline assignment: CDR1 SGHRS and CDR2 YFSETQ. Unmatched junction bases numbered 11, after V lost 4 bases and J lost 7 bases. DNA of the CDR3: TGCGCCAGCAGCCAGTGGGACAGGGACCCTGATGAAGCTTTCTTT. Encoded protein: CASSQWDRDPDEAFF.

V gene TRBV27 combines with J gene TRBJ2-7; TRBD1 might be the D (6 bases). The CDR3 spans 16 residues. Germline V gene data show CDR1 as MNHEY and CDR2 as SMNVEV (reference sequence). The germline V and J ends were trimmed by 7 bases and 2 bases, with 21 bases remaining between them. The CDR3 nucleotides read TGTGCCAGCACCCCAATATATCTCCGGGACACCTACGAGCAGTACTTC. Translated: CASTPIYLRDTYEQYF.

This clone was observed a single time. The rearrangement uses TRBV19 and TRBJ1-5; 9 bases map to TRBD1. Germline lookup yields CDR1 LNHDA and CDR2 SQIVND (reference sequence). Unmatched junction bases numbered 2, after V lost 6 bases and J lost 2 bases. This CDR3 contains 14 residues. In nucleotides, the CDR3 is TGTGCCAGTAGACAGGGGGCAGGCAATCAGCCCCAGCATTTT. Protein product: CASRQGAGNQPQHF.

This clone was seen just once. The CDR3 sequence: CASSPGTSGRVRDTQYF. CDR3 bases: TGTGCCAGCAGCCCAGGGACTAGCGGGAGGGTCCGAGATACGCAGTATTTT. The chain has TRBV11-3 and TRBJ2-3; 16 bases match TRBD2. Germline V gene lookup returns CDR1 SGHNT and CDR2 YENEEA. The V gene end was trimmed by 5 bases and the J gene end by 5 bases; junction bases not matched to a gene: 7. There are 17 residues in the CDR3. Full variable domain (remainder filled in from reference TRBV11-3 and TRBJ2-3): EAGVVQSPRYKIIEKKQPVAFWCNPISGHNTLYWYLQNLGQGPELLIRYENEEAVDDSQLPKDRFSAERLKGVDSTLKIQPAELGDSAVYLCASSPGTSGRVRDTQYFGPGTRLTVL.

This rearrangement joins TRBV7-2 to TRBJ2-1, with D possibly matching TRBD2 (5 bases). The CDR3 length is 18 residues. Germline V gene sequence: CDR1 SGHTA, CDR2 FQGNSA. V was clipped by 2 bases and J by 3 bases, with 20 bases between them. CDR3: CASSLYQSGTYNYNEQFF. The CDR3 DNA is TGTGCCAGCAGCTTATATCAAAGCGGAACCTATAACTACAATGAGCAGTTCTTC.

The chain is built from TRBV4-3 and TRBJ1-4; D is unresolved. The V gene's germline CDR1 is LGHNA and CDR2 YSLEER. V was pared by 1 base and J by 3 bases, with 12 bases between. The CDR3 sequence is 16 residues long. CDR3 protein: CASSQGSGAANEKLFF. CDR3 nucleotides: TGCGCCAGCAGCCAAGGTTCGGGAGCGGCTAATGAAAAACTGTTTTTT.

V is TRBV29-1 and J is TRBJ2-2; TRBD1 aligns across 10 bases. Germline CDR1 SQVTM, CDR2 ANQGSEA. This CDR3 contains 14 residues. The CDR3 here is CSVTGTGVTGELFF. DNA for the CDR3: TGCAGTGTGACCGGGACAGGGGTGACCGGGGAGCTGTTTTTT.

The CDR3 bases are TGTGCCAGCAGCCTACCGGGACACTACTACGAGCAGTACTTC. It translates to CASSLPGHYYEQYF. V usage is TRBV7-9 and J usage is TRBJ2-7, with TRBD1 as a possible D gene (6 bases). The CDR3 is 14 amino acids. Trimming took 5 bases from V and 3 from J, leaving 14 bases between them. Looked up from germline, CDR1 is SEHNR and CDR2 is FQNEAQ (reference sequence).

J is TRBJ2-2 and V is TRBV9; 7 positions match TRBD2. V dropped 2 bases and J dropped 5; count of bases not matched to a gene: 6. This CDR3 contains 15 residues. CDR1 is SGDLS, CDR2 YYNGEE, per germline. The CDR3 DNA reads TGTGCCAGCAGCGTCCTTGGGCGGGGGACCGGGGAGCTGTTTTTT. Amino acid sequence: CASSVLGRGTGELFF.